This T cell receptor (beta chain) derives from a study of OX40 agonist ivuxolimab in advanced cancers. TCRdb's copy holds only in-frame clones and misses some; the assay was immunoSEQ multiplex PCR. The sample holds some 58,000 clones; 87% are singletons and the top ten take 0.55% to 0.65%. This CDR3 is 15 amino acids long. Trimming shortened V by 2 bases and J by 2 bases, and 10 bases separated the two germline ends. Germline CDR1 and CDR2: LNHNV and YYDKDF (reference sequence). Sequenced material: CD4+ or CD8+ T cells sorted from blood, taken in a trial of the OX40 agonist ivuxolimab. This receptor was identified in an adult with an advanced solid tumor such as melanoma, head and neck, liver or kidney cancer. The V and J genes are TRBV15 and TRBJ1-5; weak D call: TRBD1 (5 bases). The CDR3 DNA sequence: TGTGCCACCAGCAGAAAGGGGTCTGGCAATCAGCCCCAGCATTTT. Amino acid sequence: CATSRKGSGNQPQHF. Using reference TRBV15 and TRBJ1-5 for the parts outside the CDR3, the full variable domain is DAMVIQNPRYQVTQFGKPVTLSCSQTLNHNVMYWYQQKSSQAPKLLFHYYDKDFNNEADTPDNFQSRRPNTSFCFLDIRSPGLGDTAMYLCATSRKGSGNQPQHFGDGTRLSIL.